These T cell receptor beta chains were read from a single sample in a study of blood T cell repertoires in COVID-19. The assay was immunoSEQ multiplex PCR, and TCRdb's table has in-frame clones only and misses some. The data show roughly 150,000 clones, about four fifths seen once. What was sequenced was peripheral blood. These TCRs come from a man in his sixties with acute or convalescent COVID-19. Both conserved end residues are part of each CDR3. The order of the fields is V gene, J gene, D gene, clone size, CDR3 DNA, CDR3 protein. A D gene is named only where the DNA matches it firmly. Not every row has a clone size; where given, it reads once, few, many or a size class.

TRBV28	TRBJ2-1	NA	NA	TGTGCCAGCAGTTTAAGGACTACAGTTTACAATGAGCAGTTCTTC	CASSLRTTVYNEQFF
TRBV9	TRBJ2-7	NA	NA	TGTGCCAGCAGCGTAGCCCCGACATCCTACGAGCAGTACTTC	CASSVAPTSYEQYF
TRBV5-4	TRBJ2-5	TRBD1	NA	TGTGCCAGCAGCTTTCGAAGCGGACAGGGCCAGACCCAGTACTTC	CASSFRSGQGQTQYF
TRBV5-1	TRBJ2-1	TRBD2	NA	TGCGCCAGCAGCCCCTCGACTAGCGGGGGGGCAAATGAGCAGTTCTTC	CASSPSTSGGANEQFF
TRBV6-5	TRBJ1-1	NA	once	TGTGCCAGCAGTTACAGGGGTGCGAACACTGAAGCTTTCTTT	CASSYRGANTEAFF
TRBV15	TRBJ1-2	TRBD1	few	TGTGCCACCAGCTCCCGTACGACAGGGGATGGCTACACCTTC	CATSSRTTGDGYTF
TRBV6-4	TRBJ2-1	NA	NA	TGTGCCAGCAGTACGGGTAACAATGAGCAGTTCTTC	CASSTGNNEQFF
TRBV28	TRBJ1-5	NA	NA	TGTGCCAGCAGTTTTCCCAGCGGGCCCCATCAGCCCCAGCATTTT	CASSFPSGPHQPQHF
TRBV11-2	TRBJ1-5	NA	NA	TGTGCCAGCAGCCCCCTGGACAGTCACAATCAGCCCCAGCATTTT	CASSPLDSHNQPQHF
TRBV7-9	TRBJ2-1	TRBD2	NA	TGTGCCAGCAGCCCAGGACTAGCGGGTCCCTACAATGAGCAGTTCTTC	CASSPGLAGPYNEQFF
TRBV4-3	TRBJ1-1	TRBD1	NA	TGCGCCAGCAGCCACCTAGGGGGCGCGGCGTCCACTGAAGCTTTCTTT	CASSHLGGAASTEAFF
TRBV18	TRBJ1-1	TRBD1	NA	TGTGCCAGCTCACCGAACGAGAGGACAGGGAAGAACACTGAAGCTTTCTTT	CASSPNERTGKNTEAFF
TRBV7-2	TRBJ2-7	TRBD1	NA	TGTGCCAGCAGCTTAGGAAGGGGACAGGGTCTCTACGAGCAGTACTTC	CASSLGRGQGLYEQYF
TRBV5-1	TRBJ2-5	NA	NA	TGCGCCAGCAGCTCCACTGACAGCCAAGAGACCCAGTACTTC	CASSSTDSQETQYF
TRBV29-1	TRBJ1-1	NA	NA	TGCAGCGTTGTGCAGGCCCCGAACACTGAAGCTTTCTTT	CSVVQAPNTEAFF
TRBV6-5	TRBJ2-7	NA	NA	TGTGCCAGCAGACTGGCCTACGAGCAGTACTTC	CASRLAYEQYF
TRBV7-8	TRBJ1-6	NA	few	TGTGCCAGCAGCGACCGGGGGGACTATAATTCACCCCTCCACTTT	CASSDRGDYNSPLHF
TRBV6-6	TRBJ2-7	NA	NA	TGTGCCGTATCCGGGCCCTCGGGGGAGCAGTACTTC	CAVSGPSGEQYF
TRBV28	TRBJ2-1	TRBD2	NA	TGTGCCAGCAGTTCCGCCGGGACTAGCGGGAGGAATGAGCAGTTCTTC	CASSSAGTSGRNEQFF
TRBV28	TRBJ1-2	TRBD1	NA	TGTGCCAGCAGTTCCGGACAGGGTGGAGGCTACACCTTC	CASSSGQGGGYTF
TRBV28	TRBJ1-2	NA	NA	TGTGCCAGCAGCACCATTGGGGGGGAGCCACACTATGGCTACACCTTC	CASSTIGGEPHYGYTF
TRBV5-1	TRBJ2-3	NA	NA	TGCGCCAGCACCCTCGGGAGAGATACGCAGTATTTT	CASTLGRDTQYF
TRBV7-9	TRBJ1-2	NA	NA	TGTGCCAGCAGCTTAGCGGGCCGGGAAATCTATGGCTACACCTTC	CASSLAGREIYGYTF
TRBV11-2	TRBJ2-1	TRBD1	few	TGTGCCAGCAGCGGACAGGTATACAATGAGCAGTTCTTC	CASSGQVYNEQFF
TRBV6-2/TRBV6-3	TRBJ2-6	NA	NA	TGTGCCAGCAGTTCGGGCTCTGGGGCCAACGTCCTGACTTTC	CASSSGSGANVLTF
TRBV7-2	TRBJ2-2	NA	NA	TGTGCCAGCAGCTTCAAACAGGGAACCGGGGAGCTGTTTTTT	CASSFKQGTGELFF
TRBV6-4	TRBJ2-6	NA	few	TGTGCCAGCAGTGACTCTCCGGTCCTCTCTGGGGCCAACGTCCTGACTTTC	CASSDSPVLSGANVLTF
TRBV5-5	TRBJ1-5	NA	few	TGTGCCAGCAGCTTGGAACTGTATAGCAATCAGCCCCAGCATTTT	CASSLELYSNQPQHF